A single sample gave rise to the 32 T cell receptor beta chains below, sequenced in a study of blood T cells in healthy people across ages. Combining a sample-barcoded 5' primer with a J-beta primer mix, a second PCR ran for 7 to 11 cycles. TCRdb analysed the 5' RACE reads with MiXCR anew, one entry per CDR3 protein. The sample has approximately 800,000 distinct CDR3 sequences; 25% are singletons. These data are also associated with another study on T cells of mothers and their children.

Sequenced input: blood. The receptors here all came from a boy aged 5 to 17 in good health.

This clonotype has more than one count but fewer than ten. The chain couples TRBV7-2 to TRBJ2-4; the match to TRBD2 covers 8 bases. CDR1 SGHTA and CDR2 FQGNSA come from the germline V gene. V shed 3 bases, J shed 0 bases, and the junction held 7 bases outside the gene matches. CDR3 length equals 17 residues. The CDR3 sequence: CASSFPLAGLAKNIQYF. The CDR3 bases are TGTGCCAGCAGCTTCCCTCTAGCGGGCCTAGCCAAAAACATTCAGTACTTC.

This clonotype has only a few counts. No conserved phenylalanine or tryptophan ends this CDR3, so it is likely a read error. This chain uses TRBV4-1 with TRBJ2-7, with 9 bases identical to TRBD2. The CDR3 contains 15 residues. V lost 1 base and J lost 2; bases outside the gene matches: 3. Germline V gene lookup returns CDR1 MGHRA and CDR2 YSYEKL. The CDR3 region is CASSQASGVPYEQYS. Here the CDR3 DNA reads TGCGCCAGCAGCCAAGCTAGCGGGGTACCCTACGAGCAGTACTCC.

This clonotype was observed a few times. The V call is TRBV5-1, the J call TRBJ2-1; D is possibly TRBD1 or TRBD2 (5 bases each). Trimming cost V 0 bases and J 1 base, with 11 bases left between them. Germline V gene lookup returns CDR1 SGHRS and CDR2 YFSETQ. The CDR3 consists of 16 residues. CDR3 loop: CASSLAPRGSYNEQFF. CDR3 nucleotide sequence: TGCGCCAGCAGCTTGGCCCCGAGGGGATCCTACAATGAGCAGTTCTTC.

The CDR3: CASSLGIGSNEKLFF. CDR3 nucleotide sequence: TGTGCCAGCAGTTTAGGGATCGGATCTAATGAAAAACTGTTTTTT. This chain links TRBV28 with TRBJ1-4, with D unresolved. Germline lookup yields CDR1 MDHEN and CDR2 SYDVKM. This CDR3 contains 15 residues. Trimming shortened V by 2 bases and J by 3 bases, and 10 bases separated the two germline ends.

This clonotype was picked up a small number of times. This chain uses TRBV20-1 with TRBJ1-5, with D maybe TRBD1 (6 bases). V was pared by 0 bases and J by 3 bases, with 15 bases between. Germline assignment: CDR1 DFQATT and CDR2 SNEGSKA (reference sequence). This CDR3 has 16 residues. The CDR3 nucleotides read TGCAGTGCTAGAGATCCTAATTCAGGGGACAATCAGCCCCAGCATTTT. Protein product: CSARDPNSGDNQPQHF.

The chain couples TRBV20-1 to TRBJ2-5, with D possibly being TRBD2 (6 bases). CDR3 length: 16 residues. CDR1 is DFQATT and CDR2 is SNEGSKA in the germline V gene (reference sequence). Between the trimmed V and J ends, which lost 0 bases and 6 bases, there was a span of 20 bases. The CDR3 protein is CSARDYVGGSEQTQYF. CDR3 DNA sequence: TGCAGTGCTAGAGATTACGTCGGGGGTTCGGAACAGACCCAGTACTTC.

The table lists this clonotype with a few counts. The chain couples TRBV6-2 or TRBV6-3 to TRBJ1-1; D gene ambiguous. This CDR3 comprises 15 residues. The germline V and J ends were trimmed by 2 bases and 1 base, with 11 bases remaining between them. Germline V lookup: CDR1 MNHEY, CDR2 SVGEGT. The CDR3 protein is CASSYVERTNTEAFF. The CDR3 bases are TGTGCCAGCAGTTACGTAGAGAGGACGAACACTGAAGCTTTCTTT.

This clonotype was picked up a small number of times. At one end the junction does not follow the germline gene, possibly because of a read error. This chain connects TRBV28 to TRBJ2-7, with 9 bases aligning to TRBD1. The J call is uncertain, as TRBJ2-1 better fits the DNA end. Germline V gives CDR1 MDHEN, CDR2 SYDVKM. This CDR3 spans 15 amino acids. The CDR3 loop is CAGSLGWDRVNEQFF. CDR3 in DNA: TGTGCCGGCAGTTTGGGTTGGGACAGGGTTAATGAGCAGTTCTTC.

Comments on this clonotype: The CDR3 end shows no conserved phenylalanine or tryptophan, and so a read error is likely. CDR3 sequence: CASSLSRGGEAFL. CDR3 DNA sequence: TGTGCCAGCAGCTTAAGCAGGGGTGGTGAAGCTTTCCTT. The chain recombines TRBV7-8 with TRBJ1-1, with D possibly matching TRBD1 (6 bases). Trimming left V 2 bases short and J 7 bases short, with 11 bases between. Germline lookup yields CDR1 SGHVS and CDR2 FQNEAQ. The CDR3 runs 13 residues.

This chain connects TRBV6-2 or TRBV6-3 to TRBJ2-3; the match to TRBD2 covers 14 bases. The V and J ends lost 4 bases and 6 bases, in that order; junction bases with no gene match: 3. The CDR3 has 15 amino acids. From germline, CDR1 is MNHEY and CDR2 SVGEGT. The CDR3 DNA sequence: TGTGCCAGCAGTTTTCGGACTAGCGGGGGGGATACGCAGTATTTT. Translation: CASSFRTSGGDTQYF.

This clonotype was found a few times. The chain has TRBV2 and TRBJ2-3, with TRBD1 matching 9 bases. V dropped 6 bases and J dropped 7; count of bases not matched to a gene: 8. The CDR3 covers 14 residues. Germline V gene data show CDR1 as SNHLY and CDR2 as FYNNEI. CDR3 residues: CASSGQGRWNTQYF. In nucleotides, the CDR3 is TGTGCCAGCAGCGGACAGGGGAGGTGGAATACGCAGTATTTT.

V usage is TRBV6-1 and J usage is TRBJ1-4; D is unresolved. CDR3 size: 14 residues. Trimming cost V 2 bases and J 8 bases, with 12 bases left between them. The germline gives CDR1 MNHNS, CDR2 SASEGT. CDR3: CASSEYPEREKLFF. The CDR3 DNA reads TGTGCCAGCAGTGAATATCCGGAACGGGAAAAACTGTTTTTT.

The chain joins TRBV6-2 or TRBV6-3 to TRBJ1-5; TRBD1 aligns across 9 bases. V shed 10 bases and J 4 bases; nucleotides not matched to a gene: 5. Germline-derived CDR1 and CDR2 are MNHEY and SVGEGT. The CDR3 totals 13 residues. The CDR3 protein is CATGGQGNQPQHF. CDR3 bases: TGTGCCACCGGGGGACAGGGTAATCAGCCCCAGCATTTT.

V usage is TRBV12-3 or TRBV12-4 and J usage is TRBJ1-4; 7 bases agree with TRBD1. CDR3 length equals 15 residues. Trimming removed 6 bases from V and 8 bases from J; junction bases left unmatched: 12. The CDR3 DNA reads as TGTGCCAGCAGCAACCCCCTCGGACAGGAAGAAAAACTGTTTTTT. This gives the protein CASSNPLGQEEKLFF.

This clonotype appeared a few times. The J gene is TRBJ1-2, the V gene TRBV20-1; 8 bases match TRBD1. The CDR3 extends over 13 amino acids. Looked up from germline, CDR1 is DFQATT and CDR2 is SNEGSKA (reference sequence). V lost 6 bases, J lost 5 bases, and 8 bases stayed unmatched. CDR3 residues: CSAVGQGSYGYTF. Here the CDR3 DNA reads TGCAGTGCGGTAGGACAGGGAAGTTATGGCTACACCTTC.

The CDR3: CASSLTSGGNSPLHF. The CDR3 nucleotides read TGTGCCAGCAGCTTAACTTCCGGGGGAAATTCACCCCTCCACTTT. V and J are TRBV11-2 and TRBJ1-6; TRBD1 might be the D (5 bases). The CDR3 consists of 15 residues. Germline loops: CDR1 SGHAT, CDR2 FQNNGV. V lost 2 bases to trimming and J lost 7 bases, with 12 bases between them.

This chain links TRBV4-3 with TRBJ1-1; 8 positions agree with TRBD1. This CDR3 region has 19 residues. V shed 0 bases and J 3 bases; nucleotides not matched to a gene: 15. Per the germline V gene, CDR1 is LGHNA and CDR2 is YSLEER. CDR3 coding DNA: TGCGCCAGCAGCCAAGATAAGGCGCAGGGGGCCCTGGCTGACACTGAAGCTTTCTTT. Its protein product is CASSQDKAQGALADTEAFF.

This clonotype occurred many times. The junction does not match germline at one end; this may be a read error. The chain is built from TRBV5-1 and TRBJ2-7; D is tentatively TRBD1 or TRBD2 (5 bases each). Germline assignment: CDR1 SGHRS and CDR2 YFSETQ. This CDR3 is built from 13 residues. In nucleotides, the CDR3 is TGTGCCAGCAGCCGGGACGGCTCCTACGAGCAGTACTTC. As protein: CASSRDGSYEQYF. Full variable domain (missing parts from reference TRBV5-1 and TRBJ2-7): KAGVTQTPRYLIKTRGQQVTLSCSPISGHRSVSWYQQTPGQGLQFLFEYFSETQRNKGNFPGRFSGRQFSNSRSEMNVSTLELGDSALYLCASSRDGSYEQYFGPGTRLTVT.

The chain employs TRBV11-2 and TRBJ2-5, with a possible D match to TRBD2 (5 bases). CDR1 and CDR2 from the germline V gene are SGHAT and FQNNGV. The V end lost 4 bases, the J end lost 0 bases, and 12 bases lay between the germline ends. The CDR3 is made up of 15 amino acids. Here the CDR3 reads CASSSLRGNQETQYF. The DNA for the CDR3 is TGTGCCAGCAGCTCCCTTCGGGGAAACCAAGAGACCCAGTACTTC.

This clonotype was seen only a few times. The chain uses TRBV20-1 and TRBJ2-7; 7 nucleotides align to TRBD2. The CDR3 is 15 residues long. Trimming removed 0 bases from V and 3 bases from J; junction bases left unmatched: 8. CDR1 and CDR2 (germline): DFQATT, SNEGSKA (reference sequence). CDR3 amino acids: CSARDIVTGGYEQYF. Written as DNA, the CDR3 is TGCAGTGCTAGAGATATTGTAACGGGGGGCTACGAGCAGTACTTC.

This clonotype came up a few times. This chain connects TRBV28 to TRBJ2-7, with 9 bases identical to TRBD2. CDR3 length: 15 amino acids. J was trimmed by 2 bases and V by 5 bases; bases with no gene match: 7. Germline CDR1 reads MDHEN; CDR2 reads SYDVKM. The DNA for the CDR3 is TGTGCCAGCAGTCCGGGGACTAGCCCTACCTACGAGCAGTACTTC. This gives the protein CASSPGTSPTYEQYF. Drawing the rest from reference TRBV28 and TRBJ2-7, the complete variable domain is DVKVTQSSRYLVKRTGEKVFLECVQDMDHENMFWYRQDPGLGLRLIYFSYDVKMKEKGDIPEGYSVSREKKERFSLILESASTNQTSMYLCASSPGTSPTYEQYFGPGTRLTVT.

The chain links TRBV11-2 to TRBJ2-7, with 12 bases fitting TRBD2. The junction had 19 bases not matched to a gene; V was cut back by 5 bases and J by 5 bases. The CDR3 is 19 residues long. The germline CDR1 and CDR2 sequences are SGHAT and FQNNGV. CDR3 protein: CASSPIRTSGKVPRHEQYF. DNA for the CDR3: TGTGCCAGCAGCCCCATACGGACTAGCGGGAAGGTTCCCCGGCACGAGCAGTACTTC.

V is TRBV5-1 and J is TRBJ2-1; TRBD1 matches 9 bases. Trimming removed 7 bases from V and 0 bases from J; junction bases left unmatched: 5. The CDR3 sequence is 15 residues long. The V gene's germline CDR1 is SGHRS and CDR2 YFSETQ. CDR3 DNA sequence: TGCGCCAGCGGGGGGGGACAGGGCTCCTACAATGAGCAGTTCTTC. Residues: CASGGGQGSYNEQFF.

J is TRBJ2-1 and V is TRBV20-1; D may be TRBD1 (6 bases). Germline lookup yields CDR1 DFQATT and CDR2 SNEGSKA (reference sequence). The CDR3 contains 15 residues. Trimming stripped 3 bases from V and 7 bases from J, with 19 bases between. CDR3 nucleotides: TGCAGTGCTAGCAAAACAGGGAAGATGATAAATGAGCAGTTCTTC. As protein: CSASKTGKMINEQFF.

Written as DNA, the CDR3 is TGTGCCAGCTTACCGGAACAAAGGACAGGGGGGGAAAAACTGTTTTTT. This encodes CASLPEQRTGGEKLFF. The V and J genes are TRBV18 and TRBJ1-4; 10 bases are shared with TRBD1. With V trimmed by 7 bases and J by 8 bases, 13 bases remained unmatched. The CDR3 is 16 residues long. Germline V gives CDR1 KGHSH, CDR2 LQKENI.

This clonotype was seen a few times. The chain employs TRBV18 and TRBJ2-5, with D unclear. The germline V gene has CDR1 KGHSH and CDR2 LQKENI. The CDR3 has 17 amino acids. V was pared by 2 bases and J by 2 bases, with 18 bases between. The CDR3 DNA is TGTGCCAGCTCACCATTAGAAGCGTCGGCGGCACAAGAGACCCAGTACTTC. Amino acids: CASSPLEASAAQETQYF.

In its sample, this clonotype was seen a few times. The gene calls are TRBV5-1 and TRBJ2-2; a weak D match, TRBD1 (6 bases). The CDR3 runs 17 residues. CDR1 is SGHRS, CDR2 YFSETQ, per germline. Between the trimmed V and J ends, which lost 4 bases and 4 bases, there was a span of 20 bases. Here the CDR3 reads CASSPTIGTGSTGELFF. CDR3 coding DNA: TGCGCCAGCAGCCCGACCATCGGCACAGGGAGCACCGGGGAGCTGTTTTTT.

This clonotype turned up a few times. The chain couples TRBV29-1 to TRBJ2-7; D remains ambiguous. Germline V gene lookup returns CDR1 SQVTM and CDR2 ANQGSEA. The CDR3 consists of 11 residues. The germline V and J ends were trimmed by 4 bases and 3 bases, with 7 bases remaining between them. CDR3 region: CSVGFIYEQYF. CDR3 in DNA: TGCAGCGTTGGGTTCATCTACGAGCAGTACTTC.

CDR3 sequence: CASSLGQGAQNEQFF. CDR3 DNA sequence: TGTGCCAGCAGCCTCGGACAGGGGGCTCAGAATGAGCAGTTCTTC. The V gene is TRBV7-2, the J gene TRBJ2-1, with 11 bases aligning to TRBD1. This CDR3 is 15 amino acids long. The ends lost 5 bases at V and 7 bases at J; junction bases unmatched: 7. Germline CDR1 and CDR2: SGHTA and FQGNSA.

This clonotype has just a few counts. The CDR3 DNA is TGTGCCAGCAGTCCCCGACAGGGGTACAATGAGCAGTTCTTC. This encodes CASSPRQGYNEQFF. This rearrangement joins TRBV28 to TRBJ2-5, with 8 bases identical to TRBD1. The J call may be wrong; the DNA end is better matched by TRBJ2-1. This CDR3 region has 14 residues. Per germline, CDR1 MDHEN and CDR2 SYDVKM.

This clonotype was observed a handful of times. The chain carries TRBV6-2 or TRBV6-3 and TRBJ2-1, with D perhaps TRBD1 (5 bases). The assigned J gene may be wrong: the sequence end matches TRBJ2-7 better. The CDR3 extends over 12 amino acids. Germline loops: CDR1 MNHEY, CDR2 SVGEGT. CDR3 sequence (DNA): TGTGCCAGCAGTCGGACACTCCACGAGCAGTACTTC. It specifies CASSRTLHEQYF.

This clonotype was recorded a few times. The chain carries TRBV7-2 and TRBJ1-1, with 8 bases matching TRBD1. This CDR3 contains 16 residues. Looked up from germline, CDR1 is SGHTA and CDR2 is FQGNSA. V lost 5 bases, J lost 1 base, and 9 bases stayed unmatched. CDR3 coding DNA: TGTGCCAGCAGCCGCGGACAGGGAACATGGAACACTGAAGCTTTCTTT. Residues: CASSRGQGTWNTEAFF.